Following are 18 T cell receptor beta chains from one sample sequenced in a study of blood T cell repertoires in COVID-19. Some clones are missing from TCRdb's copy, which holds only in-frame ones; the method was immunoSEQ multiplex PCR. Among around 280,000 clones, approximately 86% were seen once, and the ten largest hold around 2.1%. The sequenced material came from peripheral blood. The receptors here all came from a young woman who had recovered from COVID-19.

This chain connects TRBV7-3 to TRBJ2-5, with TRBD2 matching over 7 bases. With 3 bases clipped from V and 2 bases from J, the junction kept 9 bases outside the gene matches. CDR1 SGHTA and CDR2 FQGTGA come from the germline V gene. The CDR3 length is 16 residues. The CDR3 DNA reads TGTGCCAGCAGCTTCCCCGGGACTAAGGGACAAGAGACCCAGTACTTC. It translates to CASSFPGTKGQETQYF.

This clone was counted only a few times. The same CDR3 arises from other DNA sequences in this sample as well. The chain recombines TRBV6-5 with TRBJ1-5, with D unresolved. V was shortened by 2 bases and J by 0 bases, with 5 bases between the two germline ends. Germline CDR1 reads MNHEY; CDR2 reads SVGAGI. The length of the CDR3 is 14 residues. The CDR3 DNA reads TGTGCCAGCAGTTACCGGGGTAGCAATCAGCCCCAGCATTTT. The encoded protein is CASSYRGSNQPQHF.

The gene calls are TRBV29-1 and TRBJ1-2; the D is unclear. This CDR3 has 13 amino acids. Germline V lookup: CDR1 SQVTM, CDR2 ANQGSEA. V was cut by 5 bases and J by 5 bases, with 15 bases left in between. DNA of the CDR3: TGCAGCGTTCCATCGGTGAGCGGGTATGGCTACACCTTC. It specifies CSVPSVSGYGYTF.

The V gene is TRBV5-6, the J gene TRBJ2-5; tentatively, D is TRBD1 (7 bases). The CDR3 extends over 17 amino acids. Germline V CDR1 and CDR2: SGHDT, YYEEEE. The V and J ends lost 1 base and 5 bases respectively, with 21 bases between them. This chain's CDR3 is CASSLWRDSYRGETQYF. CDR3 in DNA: TGTGCCAGCAGCTTGTGGCGGGACAGCTATAGAGGGGAGACCCAGTACTTC.

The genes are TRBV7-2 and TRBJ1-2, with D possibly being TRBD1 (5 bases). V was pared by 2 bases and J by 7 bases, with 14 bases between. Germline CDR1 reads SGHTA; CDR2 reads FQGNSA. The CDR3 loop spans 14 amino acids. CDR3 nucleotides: TGTGCCAGCAGCTTATCCGTCATGGGACTTGGCTACACCTTC. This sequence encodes CASSLSVMGLGYTF.

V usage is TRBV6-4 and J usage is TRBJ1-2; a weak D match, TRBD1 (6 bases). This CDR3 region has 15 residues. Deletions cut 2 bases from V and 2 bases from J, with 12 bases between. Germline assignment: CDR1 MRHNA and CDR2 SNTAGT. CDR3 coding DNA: TGTGCCAGCAGTGACCGGACAGCGGCAAACTATGGCTACACCTTC. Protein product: CASSDRTAANYGYTF.

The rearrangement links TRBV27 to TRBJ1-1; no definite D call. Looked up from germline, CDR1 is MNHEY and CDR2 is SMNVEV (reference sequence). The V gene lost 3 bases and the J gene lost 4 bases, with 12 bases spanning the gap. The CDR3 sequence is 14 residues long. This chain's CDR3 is CASSLGGQTTEAFF. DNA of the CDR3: TGTGCCAGCAGTTTGGGAGGGCAAACCACTGAAGCTTTCTTT.

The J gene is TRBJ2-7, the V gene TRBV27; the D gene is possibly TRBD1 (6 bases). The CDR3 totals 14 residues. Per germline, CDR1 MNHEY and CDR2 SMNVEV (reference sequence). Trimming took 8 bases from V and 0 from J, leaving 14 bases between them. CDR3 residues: CASGDRDTSYEQYF. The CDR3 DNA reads TGTGCCAGCGGAGACCGGGACACCTCCTACGAGCAGTACTTC.

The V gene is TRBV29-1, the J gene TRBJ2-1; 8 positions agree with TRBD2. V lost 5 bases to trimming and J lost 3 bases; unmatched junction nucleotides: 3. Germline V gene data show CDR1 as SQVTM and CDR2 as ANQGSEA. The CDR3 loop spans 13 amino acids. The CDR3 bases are TGCAGCGTTCGGGGGGGCAACTACAATGAGCAGTTCTTC. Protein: CSVRGGNYNEQFF.

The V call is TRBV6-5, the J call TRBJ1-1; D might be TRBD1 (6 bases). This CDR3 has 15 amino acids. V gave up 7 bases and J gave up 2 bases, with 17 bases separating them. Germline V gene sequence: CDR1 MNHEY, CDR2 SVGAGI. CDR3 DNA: TGTGCCAGCACCCTAATCCGACAGGACAACACTGAAGCTTTCTTT. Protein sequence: CASTLIRQDNTEAFF.

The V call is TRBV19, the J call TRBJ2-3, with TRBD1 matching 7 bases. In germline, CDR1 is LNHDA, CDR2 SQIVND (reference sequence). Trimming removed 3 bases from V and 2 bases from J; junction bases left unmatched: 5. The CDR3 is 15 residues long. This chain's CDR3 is CASSITGQYTDTQYF. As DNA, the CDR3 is TGTGCCAGTAGTATCACGGGACAGTACACAGATACGCAGTATTTT.

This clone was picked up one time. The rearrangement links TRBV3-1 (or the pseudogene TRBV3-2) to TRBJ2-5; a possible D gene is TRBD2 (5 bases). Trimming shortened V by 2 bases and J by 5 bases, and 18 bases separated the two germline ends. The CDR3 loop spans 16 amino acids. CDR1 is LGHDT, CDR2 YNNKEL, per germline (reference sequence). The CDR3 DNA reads TGTGCCAGCAGCCAAAGTCTAGCCTCCCGATGGGAGACCCAGTACTTC. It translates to CASSQSLASRWETQYF.

The CDR3 protein is CASSTPGQGGHEQYF. The CDR3 DNA is TGTGCCAGCAGTACTCCGGGACAGGGGGGGCACGAGCAGTACTTC. The rearrangement uses TRBV28 and TRBJ2-7, with TRBD1 identical over 11 bases. Germline V CDR1 and CDR2: MDHEN, SYDVKM. The ends lost 5 bases at V and 5 bases at J; junction bases unmatched: 8. The CDR3 consists of 15 residues.

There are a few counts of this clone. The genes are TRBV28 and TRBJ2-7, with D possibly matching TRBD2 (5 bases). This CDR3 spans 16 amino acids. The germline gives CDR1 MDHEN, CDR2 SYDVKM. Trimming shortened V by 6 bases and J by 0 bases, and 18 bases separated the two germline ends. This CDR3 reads CASRSLEAGSSYEQYF. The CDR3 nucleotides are TGTGCCAGCAGAAGCTTGGAGGCGGGCAGCTCCTACGAGCAGTACTTC.

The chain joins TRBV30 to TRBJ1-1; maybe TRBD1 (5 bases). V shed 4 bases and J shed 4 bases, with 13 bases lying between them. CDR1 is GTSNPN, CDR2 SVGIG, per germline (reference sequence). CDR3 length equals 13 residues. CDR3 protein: CAWKFQGATEAFF. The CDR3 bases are TGTGCCTGGAAGTTTCAGGGCGCCACTGAAGCTTTCTTT.

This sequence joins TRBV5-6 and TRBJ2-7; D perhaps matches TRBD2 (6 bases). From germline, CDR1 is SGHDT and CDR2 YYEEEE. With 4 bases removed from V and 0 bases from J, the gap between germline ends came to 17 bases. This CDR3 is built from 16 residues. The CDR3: CASSPWDFTLSYEQYF. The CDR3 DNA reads TGTGCCAGCAGCCCGTGGGACTTCACCCTCTCCTACGAGCAGTACTTC. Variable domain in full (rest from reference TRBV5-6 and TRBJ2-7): DAGVTQSPTHLIKTRGQQVTLRCSPKSGHDTVSWYQQALGQGPQFIFQYYEEEERQRGNFPDRFSGHQFPNYSSELNVNALLLGDSALYLCASSPWDFTLSYEQYFGPGTRLTVT.

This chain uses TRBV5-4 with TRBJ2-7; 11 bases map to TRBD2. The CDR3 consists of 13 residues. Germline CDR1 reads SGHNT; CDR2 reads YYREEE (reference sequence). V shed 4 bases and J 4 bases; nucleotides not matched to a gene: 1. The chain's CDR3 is CASSASGGYEQYF. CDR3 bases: TGTGCCAGCAGCGCTAGCGGGGGGTACGAGCAGTACTTC.

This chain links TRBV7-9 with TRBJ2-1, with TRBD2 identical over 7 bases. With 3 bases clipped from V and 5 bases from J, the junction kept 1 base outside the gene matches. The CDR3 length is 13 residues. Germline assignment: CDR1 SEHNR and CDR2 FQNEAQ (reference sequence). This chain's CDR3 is CASSFGGDNEQFF. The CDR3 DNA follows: TGTGCCAGCAGCTTTGGGGGGGACAATGAGCAGTTCTTC.